A selection of T cell receptor beta chains follows, all from one sample in a study of cytomegalovirus exposure and HLA in healthy donors. Clones were read by immunoSEQ multiplex PCR, and TCRdb kept only the in-frame ones, dropping some. This sample's clone table lists roughly 120,000 clones. The specimen sequenced was PBMCs. The receptors come from a man aged 18 to 35 in good health and CMV-seronegative. The CDR3 runs from the conserved cysteine through the conserved F or W.

TRBJ1-2 | TRBV7-9 | CASSETGELNYGYTF
TRBJ1-5 | TRBV30 | CAWSVSGSNQPQHF
TRBJ1-1 | TRBV25-1 | CASSEYGAFSEAFF
TRBJ2-2 | TRBV6-4 | CASRRAANTGELFF
TRBJ2-2 | TRBV7-8 | CASSPGGRPARELFF
TRBJ1-4 | TRBV30 | CAWSQKSKLFF
TRBJ2-7 | TRBV29-1 | CSVLQGARDEQYF
TRBJ1-2 | TRBV7-2 | CASRLTGGDGYTF
TRBJ2-5 | TRBV5-1 | CASSPGSGQETQYF
TRBJ2-7 | TRBV19 | CASSITPRASYEQYF
. | TRBV11-3 | CASSLGLGLEQYF
TRBJ2-7 | TRBV28 | CASSLFGTSGSHEQYF
TRBJ2-7 | TRBV27 | CASSAMTGESYEQYF
TRBJ1-1 | TRBV6-1 | CASRQGGTEAFF
TRBJ2-7 | TRBV18 | CASSRQDRTTYEQYF
TRBJ1-2 | TRBV28 | CASRRGIYGYTF
TRBJ1-2 | TRBV6-4 | CASSDGNRGTVGYTF
TRBJ1-1 | TRBV9 | CASSVAGSSAEAFF
TRBJ1-3 | TRBV6-1 | CASSEVRVSSGNTIYF
TRBJ2-7 | TRBV2 | CASSDLTGSYEQYF
TRBJ2-7 | TRBV5-6 | CASSPTGITYEQYF
TRBJ2-1 | TRBV25-1 | CASSVREGYNEQFF
TRBJ2-7 | TRBV15 | CATSRSYEQYF
TRBJ2-3 | TRBV7-6 | CASSGGTVLTDTQYF
TRBJ2-5 | TRBV5-1 | CASSSRQGVETQYF
TRBJ2-7 | TRBV27 | CASSLLGRRYF
TRBJ2-1 | TRBV9 | CASSVVSGENNEQFF
TRBJ2-7 | TRBV10-3 | CAIGETGAGYEQYF